A single sample is the source of the 5 T cell receptor beta chains below, sequenced in a study of blood T cell repertoires in COVID-19. The method was immunoSEQ multiplex PCR; TCRdb's version includes in-frame clones alone and lacks a portion of them. The table lists 250,000 to 300,000 clones, about 90% of them singletons. The sequenced sample consisted of PBMCs or T cells enriched from blood (not recorded which). The receptors were sampled from a human donor in a cohort exposed to, infected with or recovered from COVID-19 (not recorded which). The donor label of this sample is uncertain.

The chain uses TRBV19 and TRBJ2-2, with 7 bases fitting TRBD1. The CDR3 spans 18 residues. With V trimmed by 3 bases and J by 0 bases, 10 bases remained unmatched. Germline V gene lookup returns CDR1 LNHDA and CDR2 SQIVND (reference sequence). In DNA, the CDR3 is TGTGCCAGTAGTATGCTTAGACAGGGCAGGTCGAACACCGGGGAGCTGTTTTTT. Translating gives CASSMLRQGRSNTGELFF.

V and J are TRBV27 and TRBJ1-1; 7 bases map to TRBD1. This CDR3 is 13 amino acids long. The V gene's germline CDR1 is MNHEY and CDR2 SMNVEV (reference sequence). The V gene end was trimmed by 5 bases and the J gene end by 3 bases; junction bases not matched to a gene: 3. CDR3 bases: TGTGCCAGCAGTGAGACAGGGCACACTGAAGCTTTCTTT. Protein product: CASSETGHTEAFF.

The CDR3 here is CASSQDLGTGSDEQYF. The CDR3 DNA reads as TGCGCCAGCAGCCAAGATTTAGGGACAGGGAGCGACGAGCAGTACTTC. The chain couples TRBV4-3 to TRBJ2-7; 9 nucleotides line up with TRBD1. Trimming removed 0 bases from V and 5 bases from J; junction bases left unmatched: 8. Germline loops: CDR1 LGHNA, CDR2 YSLEER. CDR3 size: 16 residues.

The chain combines TRBV21-1 with TRBJ1-1. TRBV21-1 is classified as a pseudogene. The length of the CDR3 is 13 residues. The CDR3 nucleotides are TGTGCCAGCAGCAAAGCAGGCGGCGCTGAAGCTTTCTTT. Translating it yields CASSKAGGAEAFF.

The chain is built from TRBV6-5 and TRBJ2-4; a possible D gene is TRBD2 (6 bases). V lost 6 bases, J lost 6 bases, and 15 bases lay in between. This CDR3 has 14 residues. Germline CDR1 MNHEY, CDR2 SVGAGI. The DNA for the CDR3 is TGTGCCAGCAGACGGGACTTCCAGGCAAACATTCAGTACTTC. Protein product: CASRRDFQANIQYF.